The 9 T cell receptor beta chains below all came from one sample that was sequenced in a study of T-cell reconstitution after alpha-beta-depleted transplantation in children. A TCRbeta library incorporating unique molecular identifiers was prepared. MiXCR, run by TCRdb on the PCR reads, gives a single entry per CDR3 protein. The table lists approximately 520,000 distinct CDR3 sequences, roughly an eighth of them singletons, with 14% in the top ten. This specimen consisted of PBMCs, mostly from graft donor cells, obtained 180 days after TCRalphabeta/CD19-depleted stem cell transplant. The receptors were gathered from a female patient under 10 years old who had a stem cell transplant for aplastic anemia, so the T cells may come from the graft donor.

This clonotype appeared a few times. The CDR3 is CATKAQGLNTEAFF. Written as DNA, the CDR3 is TGCGCCACCAAGGCCCAGGGGTTGAACACTGAAGCTTTCTTT. This sequence joins TRBV5-1 and TRBJ1-1, with D possibly matching TRBD1 (6 bases). This CDR3 region has 14 residues. Germline-derived CDR1 and CDR2 are SGHRS and YFSETQ. V lost 9 bases and J lost 0, with 15 bases in between.

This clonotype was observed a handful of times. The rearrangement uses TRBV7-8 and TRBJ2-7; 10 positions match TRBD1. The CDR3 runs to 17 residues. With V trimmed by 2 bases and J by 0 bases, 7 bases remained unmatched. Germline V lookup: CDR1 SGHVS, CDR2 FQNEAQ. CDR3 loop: CASSLRIGTGVSYEQYV. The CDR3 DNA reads TGTGCCAGCAGCTTAAGAATCGGGACAGGGGTCTCCTACGAGCAGTACGTC.

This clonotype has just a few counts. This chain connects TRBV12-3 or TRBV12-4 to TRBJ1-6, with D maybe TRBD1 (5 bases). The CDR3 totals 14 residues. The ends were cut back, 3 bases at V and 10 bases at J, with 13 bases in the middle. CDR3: CASSLVGEGSPLHF. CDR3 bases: TGTGCCAGCAGTTTGGTGGGGGAAGGGTCACCCCTCCACTTT.

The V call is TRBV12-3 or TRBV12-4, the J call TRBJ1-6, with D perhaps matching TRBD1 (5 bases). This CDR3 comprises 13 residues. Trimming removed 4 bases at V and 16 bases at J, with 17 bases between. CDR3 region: CASSSEPRDDLHF. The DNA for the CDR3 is TGTGCCAGCAGTTCCGAACCCCGGGACGATCTCCACTTT.

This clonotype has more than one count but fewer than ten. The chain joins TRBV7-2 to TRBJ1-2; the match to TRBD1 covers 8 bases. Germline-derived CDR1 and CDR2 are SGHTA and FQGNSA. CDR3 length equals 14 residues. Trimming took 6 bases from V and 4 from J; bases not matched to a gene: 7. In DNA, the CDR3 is TGTGCCAGCAGTAGGACAGGGAGGACCTATGGCTACACCTTC. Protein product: CASSRTGRTYGYTF.

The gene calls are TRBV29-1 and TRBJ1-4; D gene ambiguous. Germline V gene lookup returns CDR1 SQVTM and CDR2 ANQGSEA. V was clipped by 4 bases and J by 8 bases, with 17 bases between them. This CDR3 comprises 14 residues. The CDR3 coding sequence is TGCAGCGTTGCCCACGGGGTGGTGAAAGAAAAACTGTTTTTT. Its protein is CSVAHGVVKEKLFF.

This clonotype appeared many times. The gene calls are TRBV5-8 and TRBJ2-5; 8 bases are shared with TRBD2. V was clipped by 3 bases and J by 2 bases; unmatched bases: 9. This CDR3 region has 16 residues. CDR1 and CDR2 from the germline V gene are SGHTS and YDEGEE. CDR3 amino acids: CASSSGGGQSQETQYF. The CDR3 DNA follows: TGTGCCAGCAGCTCGGGAGGGGGGCAGTCTCAAGAGACCCAGTACTTC.

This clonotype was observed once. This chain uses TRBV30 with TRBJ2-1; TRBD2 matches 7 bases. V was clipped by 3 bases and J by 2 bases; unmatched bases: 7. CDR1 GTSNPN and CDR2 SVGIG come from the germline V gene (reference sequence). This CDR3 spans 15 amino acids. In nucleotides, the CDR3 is TGTGCCTGGAGCCCCCGACTAGCTCCCTACAATGAGCAGTTCTTC. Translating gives CAWSPRLAPYNEQFF.

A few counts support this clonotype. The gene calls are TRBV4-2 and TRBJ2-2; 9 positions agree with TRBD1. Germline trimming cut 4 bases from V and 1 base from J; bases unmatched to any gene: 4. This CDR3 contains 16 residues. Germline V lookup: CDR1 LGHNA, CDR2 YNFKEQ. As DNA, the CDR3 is TGTGCCAGCAGCCGGAAGGGACAGGGGAACACCGGGGAGCTGTTTTTT. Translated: CASSRKGQGNTGELFF.